The sequence of this TCR beta chain was determined in a study of early T cells in non-severe SARS-CoV-2 infection (dated by TCRdb to about 2021). General notes on the study: Because TCR sequencing relied on bulk RNA taken from unsorted whole blood, pairing of alpha and beta chains was not possible. Overall results and qualifications from the work: Matching against VDJdb was skewed toward anti-spike CD8 responses, likely underestimated virus-specific expansions, and missed private and CD4 specificities.

The table lists this clonotype with many counts. No antigen is known for it. Nothing much larger sits one base from this clone, and base qualities are not available. The method behind the library was 5' RACE. Sequencing instrument: NextSeq 500. In the TCR library protocol, unique molecular identifiers were attached to individual cDNA molecules to correct for PCR bias and sequencing error. Both TCR alpha and beta chains were sequenced, and tight co-correlation was observed between alpha and beta sequence abundances in each sample. The authors' pipeline ran thus. Decombinator V4 was used to annotate the V gene, J gene and CDR3 of the TCR sequences. Expanded TCRs were defined as changing significantly between any two time points under a Poisson model with p below 0.0001. TCR abundances were normalised to the total number of TCRs sequenced per sample and were expressed as counts per million. TRAV1-2 paired with TRAJ12, TRAJ20 or TRAJ33 defined MAIT TCRs, while TRAV10 paired with TRAJ18 defined iNKT TCRs. A search of VDJdb, accessed on 1 November 2021, was run for TCRs annotated to CMV, EBV and SARS-CoV-2, with TCRs annotated for multiple antigens excluded. TCRdb passed the public sequencing reads through fastp at Q25 and MiXCR, retaining productive beta sequences. Merged by CDR3 protein, the rows form single entries marked with the most common genes and DNA. What appears here as the V and J calls and clone size reflects TCRdb's work, not the paper's. The table for this sample lists approximately 30,000 distinct CDR3 sequences; 5.4% of them were counted only once. The ten largest clonotypes hold about a fifth of the sample.

The cysteine opens and the phenylalanine closes a CDR3 of 14 amino acids. Only the CDR3 portion is preserved as DNA: 42 bases, with reading frame beginning at the first base. CDR1 and CDR2 are drawn from the germline V gene (reference sequence): DFQATT, SNEGSKA. Trimming takes 4 bases off V and 3 bases off J; junction bases not matched to a gene: 9. A case-control design nested within a healthcare worker cohort in London, UK, was used, with weekly nasopharyngeal swab PCR tests and blood sampling performed. Healthcare workers were recruited between 23 and 31 March 2020, during the week of the UK lockdown, and were followed weekly for up to roughly 15 weeks.

The chain employs TRBV20-1 and TRBJ2-7; TRBD1 matches 7 bases in the middle. The sample comprised whole blood. The receptor comes from an adult who was a healthcare worker with PCR-confirmed SARS-CoV-2 infection or an uninfected control (not recorded which). The sequence in DNA is TGCAGTGCTATGGTCGCAGGGGGTTTCTACGAGCAGTACTTC. It is translated as CSAMVAGGFYEQYF.